Following are 18 T cell receptor beta chains from one sample sequenced in a study of blood T cell repertoires in COVID-19. Measured with immunoSEQ multiplex PCR; TCRdb has only the in-frame clones, and not every one. In the table there are around 120,000 clones, 75% to 85% of which are singletons. Sequencing input: peripheral blood. These receptor sequences come from a woman aged 80 or older with acute or convalescent COVID-19.

The chain carries TRBV27 and TRBJ2-1; 8 bases are shared with TRBD1. This CDR3 region has 15 residues. Germline V lookup: CDR1 MNHEY, CDR2 SMNVEV (reference sequence). Losses at the gene ends were 0 bases for V and 6 bases for J; bases not matched to a gene: 4. The CDR3 spells CASSLSGQGFNEQFF. The CDR3 DNA is TGTGCCAGCAGTTTATCCGGACAGGGATTCAATGAGCAGTTCTTC.

In nucleotides, the CDR3 is TGTGCCAGCAGCTTCTTCGAAGATCCAGGGACCGGGGAGCTGTTTTTT. This codes for CASSFFEDPGTGELFF. This sequence joins TRBV5-4 and TRBJ2-2; D perhaps matches TRBD1 (5 bases). The CDR3 runs 16 residues. V lost 2 bases to trimming and J lost 5 bases, with 16 bases between them. Germline CDR1 and CDR2: SGHNT and YYREEE (reference sequence). The full variable domain, in which reference TRBV5-4 and TRBJ2-2 provide the parts outside the CDR3, is ETGVTQSPTHLIKTRGQQVTLRCSSQSGHNTVSWYQQALGQGPQFIFQYYREEENGRGNFPPRFSGLQFPNYSSELNVNALELDDSALYLCASSFFEDPGTGELFFGEGSRLTVL.

V and J are TRBV7-2 and TRBJ2-3; TRBD2 aligns across 16 bases. In germline, CDR1 is SGHTA, CDR2 FQGNSA. The CDR3 totals 17 residues. J was trimmed by 3 bases and V by 5 bases; bases with no gene match: 5. In DNA form, the CDR3 reads TGTGCCAGCAGCCAGGGACTAGCGGGAGGGAGAACAGATACGCAGTATTTT. This gives the protein CASSQGLAGGRTDTQYF.

V and J are TRBV6-5 and TRBJ1-6; possibly TRBD1 for D (5 bases). V lost 2 bases and J lost 9, with 8 bases in between. CDR3 length: 13 residues. CDR1 MNHEY and CDR2 SVGAGI come from the germline V gene. In nucleotides, the CDR3 is TGTGCCAGCAGTTACGGGGGGAGTTCACCCCTCCACTTT. It translates to CASSYGGSSPLHF.

The chain employs TRBV19 and TRBJ2-1, with D maybe TRBD1 (5 bases). The CDR3 has 14 residues. V was cut by 4 bases and J by 3 bases, with 10 bases left in between. CDR1 and CDR2 (germline): LNHDA, SQIVND (reference sequence). This CDR3 is CASSTLTVYNEQFF. In DNA, the CDR3 is TGTGCCAGTAGTACATTGACAGTCTACAATGAGCAGTTCTTC.

The J gene is TRBJ1-3, the V gene TRBV4-1; D is unclear. The CDR3 extends over 15 amino acids. The germline V gene encodes CDR1 MGHRA and CDR2 YSYEKL. V lost 0 bases, J lost 0 bases, and 6 bases lay in between. The CDR3 nucleotides read TGCGCCAGCAGCCAAGAAGCGGCCTCTGGAAACACCATATATTTT. Encoded protein: CASSQEAASGNTIYF.

V and J are TRBV27 and TRBJ2-1, with TRBD1 identical over 7 bases. From germline, CDR1 is MNHEY and CDR2 SMNVEV (reference sequence). CDR3 length: 15 amino acids. Germline trimming cut 8 bases from V and 5 bases from J; bases unmatched to any gene: 12. CDR3 in amino acids: CASRPEGAGHNEQFF. CDR3 DNA: TGTGCCAGCCGACCCGAGGGGGCCGGGCACAATGAGCAGTTCTTC.

A few counts support this clone. The V and J genes are TRBV2 and TRBJ1-3; 8 bases fit TRBD1. The germline V gene has CDR1 SNHLY and CDR2 FYNNEI. The CDR3 contains 15 residues. Trimming cost V 8 bases and J 4 bases; bases outside gene matches: 10. The CDR3 nucleotides are TGTGCCAGCGGTAACGCAGGGGGCTTGGGAAACACCATATATTTT. This encodes CASGNAGGLGNTIYF.

This chain links TRBV15 with TRBJ1-5; no definite D call. The germline V and J ends were trimmed by 2 bases and 0 bases, with 14 bases remaining between them. Germline CDR1 reads LNHNV; CDR2 reads YYDKDF (reference sequence). There are 17 residues in the CDR3. DNA for the CDR3: TGTGCCACCAGCAGAACTTACACCGAGGGTAGCAATCAGCCCCAGCATTTT. Amino acid sequence: CATSRTYTEGSNQPQHF.

This chain joins TRBV7-6 and TRBJ1-1, with TRBD1 matching over 7 bases. Germline values: CDR1 SGHVS, CDR2 FNYEAQ. Trimming took 5 bases from V and 4 from J; bases not matched to a gene: 10. The CDR3 totals 15 residues. CDR3 sequence reads: CASSLNQGGGTEAFF. Written as DNA, the CDR3 is TGTGCCAGCAGCCTAAACCAGGGGGGAGGCACTGAAGCTTTCTTT.

Comment on this clone: The same CDR3 also results from other DNA sequences found in this sample. Written as DNA, the CDR3 is TGTGCCAGCAGAGCAGGGGGTGATCAGCCCCAGCATTTT. It translates to CASRAGGDQPQHF. This rearrangement joins TRBV28 to TRBJ1-5; TRBD1 matches 7 bases. The CDR3 covers 13 residues. Germline CDR1 and CDR2: MDHEN and SYDVKM. The J segment lost 5 bases and the V segment lost 6 bases, leaving 4 bases of the junction unmatched.

The sample holds a few counts of this clone. This chain links TRBV29-1 with TRBJ2-1, with 9 bases that match TRBD2. V dropped 5 bases and J dropped 4; count of bases not matched to a gene: 6. CDR1 is SQVTM and CDR2 is ANQGSEA in the germline V gene. The length of the CDR3 is 14 residues. The CDR3 sequence is CSVLEAGGYNEQFF. The DNA for the CDR3 is TGCAGCGTTCTAGAGGCGGGAGGGTACAATGAGCAGTTCTTC.

The V and J genes are TRBV6-2 or TRBV6-3 and TRBJ2-3; TRBD2 agrees at 8 bases. The CDR3 is 16 amino acids. J gave up 4 bases and V 2 bases, and 8 bases lay outside the gene matches. Germline assignment: CDR1 MNHEY and CDR2 SVGEGT. The CDR3 reads CASSYRASGSSDTQYF. The DNA of the CDR3 is TGTGCCAGCAGTTACCGGGCCAGCGGGAGTTCAGATACGCAGTATTTT.

V is TRBV13 and J is TRBJ2-2, with D maybe TRBD1 (6 bases). Trimming pared 2 bases from V and 5 bases from J, leaving 12 bases between. Per the germline V gene, CDR1 is PRHDT and CDR2 is FYEKMQ (reference sequence). CDR3 length: 15 amino acids. The CDR3 sequence: CASSLTPTGTGELFF. The DNA of the CDR3 is TGTGCCAGCAGCTTAACCCCGACAGGAACCGGGGAGCTGTTTTTT.

This clone was counted ten times or more. This CDR3 is CATAEEGTDTQYF. Here the CDR3 DNA reads TGTGCCACGGCGGAGGAAGGCACAGATACGCAGTATTTT. The V gene is TRBV19, the J gene TRBJ2-3, with D tentatively TRBD2 (5 bases). The CDR3 spans 13 residues. CDR1 and CDR2 from the germline V gene are LNHDA and SQIVND (reference sequence). Trimming shortened V by 10 bases and J by 1 base, and 12 bases separated the two germline ends. Using reference TRBV19 and TRBJ2-3 for the parts outside the CDR3, the full variable domain is DGGITQSPKYLFRKEGQNVTLSCEQNLNHDAMYWYRQDPGQGLRLIYYSQIVNDFQKGDIAEGYSVSREKKESFPLTVTSAQKNPTAFYLCATAEEGTDTQYFGPGTRLTVL.

The chain joins TRBV19 to TRBJ1-6; D remains ambiguous. V dropped 5 bases and J dropped 9 bases, with 11 bases sitting between them. CDR1 is LNHDA and CDR2 is SQIVND in the germline V gene (reference sequence). The CDR3 runs to 13 residues. CDR3 residues: CASSPRGGSPLHF. DNA of the CDR3: TGTGCCAGTAGTCCCCGAGGCGGTTCACCCCTCCACTTT. The full variable domain, rest sourced from reference TRBV19 and TRBJ1-6, is DGGITQSPKYLFRKEGQNVTLSCEQNLNHDAMYWYRQDPGQGLRLIYYSQIVNDFQKGDIAEGYSVSREKKESFPLTVTSAQKNPTAFYLCASSPRGGSPLHFGNGTRLTVT.

This chain joins TRBV5-1 and TRBJ2-5; 8 nucleotides match TRBD2. In germline, CDR1 is SGHRS, CDR2 YFSETQ. V was pared by 3 bases and J by 5 bases, with 9 bases of the junction left unmatched. This CDR3 is built from 15 residues. The CDR3 spells CASSSEGTRGETQYF. CDR3 nucleotides: TGCGCCAGCAGCTCAGAGGGGACTAGGGGCGAGACCCAGTACTTC.

This sequence joins TRBV7-9 and TRBJ2-5; 10 nucleotides match TRBD1. The CDR3 runs 14 residues. V gave up 4 bases and J gave up 5 bases; unmatched junction bases: 4. The germline V gene encodes CDR1 SEHNR and CDR2 FQNEAQ (reference sequence). This CDR3 reads CASSWGQGKETQYF. The CDR3 DNA sequence: TGTGCCAGCAGCTGGGGACAGGGGAAGGAGACCCAGTACTTC.